The sequence of this TCR beta chain was determined in a study of T cells after yellow fever vaccination. Overall study results and limits: The CD4 and CD8 compartments had a small share of their clonotypes in common.

In its sample, this clonotype was seen a few times. Its target is not known. TCRdb used MiXCR to reprocess the 5' RACE reads, holding one entry per CDR3 protein. The sample holds more than 350,000 distinct CDR3 sequences; around a tenth are singletons and the top ten take more than 15%. This CDR3 has 15 amino acids. The material sequenced was PBMCs, taken on the day of the first yellow fever vaccination. The clonotype comes from a man aged 18 to 29 who received the YFV17D yellow fever vaccine. V usage is TRBV21-1 and J usage is TRBJ2-1; the D call of TRBD1 is as the table states it, not checked on the DNA. TRBV21-1 is a recognized pseudogene. The CDR3 protein is CARKDRLGPYNEQFF. The CDR3 DNA reads TGTGCCAGGAAAGACAGGCTGGGGCCGTACAATGAGCAGTTCTTC.